This passage covers 7 T cell receptor beta chains from one sample sequenced in a study of OX40 agonist ivuxolimab in advanced cancers. Generated by immunoSEQ multiplex PCR, the TCRdb table keeps only in-frame clones and is missing some. Here the sample spans approximately 82,000 clones, 75% to 90% being singletons. The sample was CD4+ or CD8+ T cells sorted from blood, taken in a trial of the OX40 agonist ivuxolimab. The receptors stem from an adult with an advanced solid tumor such as melanoma, head and neck, liver or kidney cancer.

The chain carries TRBV5-8 and TRBJ2-5, with D perhaps TRBD2 (6 bases). Germline assignment: CDR1 SGHTS and CDR2 YDEGEE. This CDR3 is 14 amino acids long. V lost 3 bases and J lost 5, with 14 bases in between. CDR3 in DNA: TGTGCCAGCAGCTGGGGGGTGGTCTTGGAGACCCAGTACTTC. This encodes CASSWGVVLETQYF.

The chain uses TRBV19 and TRBJ2-7, with 10 bases aligning to TRBD2. Germline V lookup: CDR1 LNHDA, CDR2 SQIVND (reference sequence). Trimming took 10 bases from V and 1 from J; bases not matched to a gene: 13. This CDR3 is built from 16 residues. CDR3 loop: CAIIEPSGSESYEQYF. For the CDR3, the DNA is TGTGCCATCATTGAACCTAGCGGGAGTGAGTCCTACGAGCAGTACTTC.

The rearrangement links TRBV6-4 to TRBJ1-5; D possibly corresponds to TRBD1 (5 bases). CDR1 MRHNA and CDR2 SNTAGT come from the germline V gene. V was shortened by 1 base and J by 3 bases, with 13 bases between the two germline ends. There are 16 residues in the CDR3. The CDR3 is CASSDCPRQLNQPQHF. CDR3 coding DNA: TGTGCCAGCAGTGACTGCCCGAGACAGCTCAATCAGCCCCAGCATTTT.

This chain links TRBV19 with TRBJ2-3; D is ambiguous. Germline-derived CDR1 and CDR2 are LNHDA and SQIVND (reference sequence). The CDR3 consists of 15 residues. Deletions cut 3 bases from V and 1 base from J, with 11 bases between. Here the CDR3 DNA reads TGTGCCAGTAGTATCTGGGGTAGAGGCACAGATACGCAGTATTTT. It yields the protein CASSIWGRGTDTQYF.

The chain links TRBV11-2 to TRBJ1-4; D gene ambiguous. V was shortened by 3 bases and J by 2 bases, with 10 bases between the two germline ends. The CDR3 length is 15 residues. Germline CDR1 reads SGHAT; CDR2 reads FQNNGV. The CDR3 DNA sequence: TGTGCCAGCAGCTTGATGGGCGGGACTAATGAAAAACTGTTTTTT. Amino acid sequence: CASSLMGGTNEKLFF.

This clone was counted once. V gene TRBV30 combines with J gene TRBJ1-3; D gene ambiguous. This CDR3 comprises 15 residues. Trimming shortened V by 5 bases and J by 0 bases, and 14 bases separated the two germline ends. The germline gives CDR1 GTSNPN, CDR2 SVGIG (reference sequence). The CDR3 DNA sequence: TGTGCCTGGGGAGGTAGGGCTCTCTCTGGAAACACCATATATTTT. Protein product: CAWGGRALSGNTIYF.

The sample holds one count of this clone. The J gene is TRBJ2-5, the V gene TRBV18; 8 nucleotides line up with TRBD2. There are 14 residues in the CDR3. After removal of 6 bases from V and 4 bases from J, the junction contained 7 bases not matched to a gene. Per germline, CDR1 KGHSH and CDR2 LQKENI. The CDR3 DNA reads TGTGCCAGCTCGGCCGGGACTAGGGGAGAGACCCAGTACTTC. It yields the protein CASSAGTRGETQYF.